This TCR beta chain comes out of a study of a mutant IDH1 vaccine in newly diagnosed glioma. Study conclusions and caveats: Overall, around 93% of patients had vaccine-induced immune responses.

Concerning this clone itself: Its antigen is not identified.

Noted time point: week 35, safety follow-up. Every vaccination contained 300 ug of the mutant IDH1 20-mer peptide and was paired with topical imiquimod. There were eight vaccinations for patients, given in weeks 1, 3, 5, 7, 11, 15, 19 and 23. The CDR3 is 12 residues long. Germline V lookup: CDR1 SGHRS, CDR2 YFSETQ. Trimming pared 4 bases from V and 7 bases from J, leaving 8 bases between. The method was immunoSEQ multiplex PCR; TCRdb's version includes in-frame clones alone and lacks a portion of them. The data hold fewer than 90,000 clones, with 80% to 85% observed a single time. This TCR was sampled from a man younger than 35 with glioma. This chain joins TRBV5-1 and TRBJ2-2, with D unclear. The sample in question was PBMCs, obtained from a glioma patient whose treatment included an IDH1 peptide vaccine. The CDR3 protein is CASSPGVGELFF. As DNA, the CDR3 is TGCGCCAGCAGCCCTGGGGTCGGGGAGCTGTTTTTT.